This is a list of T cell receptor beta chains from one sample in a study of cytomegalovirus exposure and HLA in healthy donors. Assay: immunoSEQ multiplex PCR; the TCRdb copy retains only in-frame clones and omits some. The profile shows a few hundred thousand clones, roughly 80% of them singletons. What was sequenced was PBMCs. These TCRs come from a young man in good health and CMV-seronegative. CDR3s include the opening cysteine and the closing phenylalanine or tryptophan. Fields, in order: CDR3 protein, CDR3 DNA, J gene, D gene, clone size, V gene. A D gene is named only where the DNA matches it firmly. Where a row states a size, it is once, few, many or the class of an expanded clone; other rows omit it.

CDR3 protein: CASSLRTGTGDTQYF
CDR3 DNA: TGTGCCAGCAGCCTGAGAACCGGGACAGGGGATACGCAGTATTTT
J gene: TRBJ2-3
D gene: TRBD1
clone size: .
V gene: TRBV7-9

CDR3 protein: CASSLTVNSNQPQHF
CDR3 DNA: TGTGCCAGCAGCTTGACAGTTAATAGCAATCAGCCCCAGCATTTT
J gene: TRBJ1-5
D gene: .
clone size: .
V gene: TRBV11-2

CDR3 protein: CASKEAGVSNQPQHF
CDR3 DNA: TGCGCCAGCAAGGAAGCAGGGGTGTCGAATCAGCCCCAGCATTTT
J gene: TRBJ1-5
D gene: .
clone size: .
V gene: TRBV10-2

CDR3 protein: CASSSLGPMGNQPQHF
CDR3 DNA: TGTGCCAGCAGCTCCCTTGGCCCCATGGGCAATCAGCCCCAGCATTTT
J gene: TRBJ1-5
D gene: .
clone size: .
V gene: TRBV5-6

CDR3 protein: CASSAGTGPLGTQYF
CDR3 DNA: TGTGCCAGCAGCGCCGGGACAGGTCCTTTGGGGACCCAGTACTTC
J gene: TRBJ2-5
D gene: TRBD1
clone size: few
V gene: TRBV28

CDR3 protein: CASSQTGDPYYGYTF
CDR3 DNA: TGCGCCAGCAGCCAAACAGGGGATCCCTACTATGGCTACACCTTC
J gene: TRBJ1-2
D gene: TRBD1
clone size: .
V gene: TRBV4-3

CDR3 protein: CASSKGTGNQPQHF
CDR3 DNA: TGTGCCAGCAGCAAAGGGACAGGCAATCAGCCCCAGCATTTT
J gene: TRBJ1-5
D gene: TRBD1
clone size: .
V gene: TRBV7-9

CDR3 protein: CASSSERGGRNYGYTF
CDR3 DNA: TGTGCCAGCAGCTCAGAGCGAGGGGGTAGGAACTATGGCTACACCTTC
J gene: TRBJ1-2
D gene: .
clone size: .
V gene: TRBV5-4

CDR3 protein: CASSQSRVSYEQYF
CDR3 DNA: TGCGCCAGCAGCCAAAGCAGGGTCTCCTACGAGCAGTACTTC
J gene: TRBJ2-7
D gene: .
clone size: .
V gene: TRBV4-3

CDR3 protein: CASSLLEDTSNYGYTF
CDR3 DNA: TGTGCCAGCAGTCTTTTAGAGGACACTTCTAACTATGGCTACACCTTC
J gene: TRBJ1-2
D gene: .
clone size: few
V gene: TRBV11-3

CDR3 protein: CASSLLANANTGELFF
CDR3 DNA: TGCGCCAGCAGCTTGCTTGCGAATGCGAACACCGGGGAGCTGTTTTTT
J gene: TRBJ2-2
D gene: .
clone size: .
V gene: TRBV5-1

CDR3 protein: CASSPSRGPEAFF
CDR3 DNA: TGTGCCAGCTCACCGTCCAGGGGGCCTGAAGCTTTCTTT
J gene: TRBJ1-1
D gene: TRBD1
clone size: once
V gene: TRBV18

CDR3 protein: CASTGQGGTDTQYF
CDR3 DNA: TGTGCCAGCACTGGACAGGGCGGCACAGATACGCAGTATTTT
J gene: TRBJ2-3
D gene: TRBD1
clone size: .
V gene: TRBV6-5

CDR3 protein: CASNPRTGGARRTDTQYF
CDR3 DNA: TGTGCCAGCAACCCCCGGACAGGGGGCGCGAGGCGGACAGATACGCAGTATTTT
J gene: TRBJ2-3
D gene: TRBD1
clone size: .
V gene: TRBV28

CDR3 protein: CASRPSGGTSYEQYF
CDR3 DNA: TGTGCCAGCAGACCGAGCGGGGGGACCTCCTACGAGCAGTACTTC
J gene: TRBJ2-7
D gene: TRBD2
clone size: .
V gene: TRBV28

CDR3 protein: CASSVGAGQGNNEQFF
CDR3 DNA: TGTGCCAGCAGCGTAGGAGCAGGGCAGGGGAACAATGAGCAGTTCTTC
J gene: TRBJ2-1
D gene: .
clone size: .
V gene: TRBV9

CDR3 protein: CAIKGAASTDTQYF
CDR3 DNA: TGTGCCATCAAAGGGGCTGCAAGCACAGATACGCAGTATTTT
J gene: TRBJ2-3
D gene: .
clone size: .
V gene: TRBV10-3

CDR3 protein: CASSYREETQYF
CDR3 DNA: TGTGCCAGCAGTTACCGGGAAGAGACCCAGTACTTC
J gene: TRBJ2-5
D gene: .
clone size: few
V gene: TRBV6-6

CDR3 protein: CASSPRGGSTYEQYF
CDR3 DNA: TGTGCCAGCAGCCCCCGGGGAGGCTCGACCTACGAGCAGTACTTC
J gene: TRBJ2-7
D gene: .
clone size: .
V gene: TRBV11-2

CDR3 protein: CASSVVANNEQFF
CDR3 DNA: TGCGCCAGCAGTGTAGTAGCTAACAATGAGCAGTTCTTC
J gene: TRBJ2-1
D gene: .
clone size: .
V gene: TRBV10-2

CDR3 protein: CASSVDSGRREQYF
CDR3 DNA: TGTGCCAGCAGCGTAGATTCGGGGAGGCGGGAGCAGTACTTC
J gene: TRBJ2-7
D gene: .
clone size: .
V gene: TRBV9

CDR3 protein: CAISDPTGGPQHF
CDR3 DNA: TGTGCCATCAGTGACCCGACCGGGGGGCCCCAGCATTTT
J gene: TRBJ1-5
D gene: .
clone size: few
V gene: TRBV10-3

CDR3 protein: CASSLYAGGTDTQYF
CDR3 DNA: TGTGCCAGCAGCTTATATGCGGGGGGCACAGATACGCAGTATTTT
J gene: TRBJ2-3
D gene: TRBD2
clone size: .
V gene: TRBV7-3

CDR3 protein: CASSQDNRAYGELFF
CDR3 DNA: TGCGCCAGCAGCCAAGATAACAGGGCCTACGGGGAGCTGTTTTTT
J gene: TRBJ2-2
D gene: .
clone size: .
V gene: TRBV4-3

CDR3 protein: CASSGTSGGYADTQYF
CDR3 DNA: TGTGCCAGCAGTGGGACTAGCGGGGGGTATGCAGATACGCAGTATTTT
J gene: TRBJ2-3
D gene: TRBD2
clone size: .
V gene: TRBV6-1

CDR3 protein: CASSSPGQPEKLFF
CDR3 DNA: TGTGCCAGCAGCTCTCCGGGACAACCAGAAAAACTGTTTTTT
J gene: TRBJ1-4
D gene: .
clone size: .
V gene: TRBV5-4

CDR3 protein: CASSQDVRGGYSGANVLTF
CDR3 DNA: TGCGCCAGCAGCCAAGATGTTCGGGGGGGCTACTCTGGGGCCAACGTCCTGACTTTC
J gene: TRBJ2-6
D gene: TRBD2
clone size: .
V gene: TRBV4-1

CDR3 protein: CASSRPGQGAYEQYF
CDR3 DNA: TGTGCCAGCAGTAGACCGGGACAGGGGGCCTACGAGCAGTACTTC
J gene: TRBJ2-7
D gene: TRBD1
clone size: .
V gene: TRBV6-5

CDR3 protein: CASRWGLAGDNEQFF
CDR3 DNA: TGCGCCAGCAGGTGGGGACTAGCGGGGGATAATGAGCAGTTCTTC
J gene: TRBJ2-1
D gene: TRBD2
clone size: .
V gene: TRBV5-1

CDR3 protein: CASSSSVRAGGREQYF
CDR3 DNA: TGTGCCAGCAGTTCCTCTGTAAGAGCGGGGGGGCGCGAGCAGTACTTC
J gene: TRBJ2-7
D gene: TRBD2
clone size: .
V gene: TRBV6-5

CDR3 protein: CAWRGRVFSGGRSSYEQYF
CDR3 DNA: TGTGCCTGGAGGGGGCGGGTCTTTAGCGGGGGCCGGAGCTCCTACGAGCAGTACTTC
J gene: TRBJ2-7
D gene: TRBD2
clone size: .
V gene: TRBV30

CDR3 protein: CASSWGGTTNTGELFF
CDR3 DNA: TGTGCCAGCAGCTGGGGGGGGACAACGAACACCGGGGAGCTGTTTTTT
J gene: TRBJ2-2
D gene: .
clone size: .
V gene: TRBV7-9

CDR3 protein: CASSQELVAMETQYF
CDR3 DNA: TGTGCCAGCAGCCAAGAACTGGTAGCCATGGAGACCCAGTACTTC
J gene: TRBJ2-5
D gene: .
clone size: once
V gene: TRBV4-2

CDR3 protein: CASSLVRWAESSYEQYF
CDR3 DNA: TGTGCCAGCAGCTTGGTTCGGTGGGCCGAGAGCTCCTACGAGCAGTACTTC
J gene: TRBJ2-7
D gene: .
clone size: .
V gene: TRBV5-8

CDR3 protein: CASDRNTEAFF
CDR3 DNA: TGTGCCAGTGACAGGAACACTGAAGCTTTCTTT
J gene: TRBJ1-1
D gene: .
clone size: .
V gene: TRBV19

CDR3 protein: CASSLVVAGLSYNEQFF
CDR3 DNA: TGTGCCAGCAGCTTAGTCGTAGCGGGGCTCTCCTACAATGAGCAGTTCTTC
J gene: TRBJ2-1
D gene: TRBD2
clone size: .
V gene: TRBV7-2

CDR3 protein: CASSPLHNNEQFF
CDR3 DNA: TGTGCCAGCTCACCACTACATAACAATGAGCAGTTCTTC
J gene: TRBJ2-1
D gene: .
clone size: .
V gene: TRBV18